Sequencing of this TCR beta chain was carried out in a study of blood T cells in healthy people across ages. Study observations and caveats: In the absence of known donor CMV status, changes in expanded clonotypes were possibly confounded. Naive CD4+ cells and diversity were both higher in long-lived donors than in aged donors.

A second PCR of 7 to 11 cycles used a sample-barcoded 5' primer and a J-beta primer mix. Each cDNA molecule, via a template-switch adaptor with 12 random nucleotides, was tagged. TCRdb used MiXCR to reprocess the 5' RACE reads, holding one entry per CDR3 protein. The table has about 780,000 distinct CDR3 sequences, about 45% seen once. Points on this clonotype: Its antigen is not identified.

Each sample yielded at least 6 million isolated PBMCs. The sequencing input was blood. This TCR derives from a man older than 75 in good health.

CDR3 nucleotides: TGTGCCAGCAGCGCATGGGGGTTAGCGGGACGTTTCCTTAACGAGCAGTACTTC. It translates to CASSAWGLAGRFLNEQYF. The rearrangement joins TRBV13 to TRBJ2-7; TRBD2 matches 8 bases. With V trimmed by 5 bases and J by 5 bases, 20 bases remained unmatched. CDR3 length: 18 residues. Germline CDR1 PRHDT, CDR2 FYEKMQ (reference sequence). The full variable domain, in which reference TRBV13 and TRBJ2-7 provide the parts outside the CDR3, is AAGVIQSPRHLIKEKRETATLKCYPIPRHDTVYWYQQGPGQDPQFLISFYEKMQSDKGSIPDRFSAQQFSDYHSELNMSSLELGDSALYFCASSAWGLAGRFLNEQYFGPGTRLTVT.